What follows describes a single T cell receptor beta chain. Antigen unknown. Donors were nominally healthy when sampled, though unrecorded immune exposures were likely. Germline trimming cut 5 bases from V and 2 bases from J; bases unmatched to any gene: 3. Germline assignment: CDR1 SGHVS and CDR2 FQNEAQ. CDR3 length equals 14 residues. These data originate in a study of cytomegalovirus exposure and HLA in healthy donors. Study-wide findings and caveats: Of the V segments, some could not be distinguished, including TRBV6-2 and TRBV6-3, and were excluded.

PCR was performed using 60 Vbeta and 13 Jbeta primers. Per the original data handling: As a later analysis found, there were tens of millions of unique TCR beta chains, of which roughly 11 million were shared. Repertoires were generated with immunoSEQ multiplex PCR, while TCRdb's copy carries only in-frame clones and drops some. V and J calls and clone size are those listed in that table; D and trimming were worked out from the DNA. The sample comprises around 90,000 clones, 65% to 80% of which are singletons, and 2.5% to 3% rests with the top ten. The TCR comes from a man aged 30-40 years in good health and CMV-seronegative. The chain uses TRBV7-8 and TRBJ1-5; 7 bases map to TRBD1. What was sequenced was PBMCs. The CDR3 DNA follows: TGTGCCAGCAGCCGTGACAGGGGCAATCAGCCCCAGCATTTT. Its protein product is CASSRDRGNQPQHF.